Following are 22 T cell receptor beta chains from one sample sequenced in a study of OX40 agonist ivuxolimab in advanced cancers. Profiling relied on immunoSEQ multiplex PCR, and the TCRdb table lists in-frame clones only, not all of them. The sample holds some 73,000 clones, over 80% seen once. This specimen consisted of CD4+ or CD8+ T cells sorted from blood, obtained in a trial of the OX40 agonist ivuxolimab. These receptors were taken from an adult with an advanced solid tumor such as melanoma, head and neck, liver or kidney cancer.

V usage is TRBV4-1 and J usage is TRBJ1-1; D is ambiguous. The germline CDR1 and CDR2 sequences are MGHRA and YSYEKL. V lost 3 bases and J lost 1, with 6 bases in between. The CDR3 consists of 13 residues. The CDR3 loop reads CASSHGPNTEAFF. CDR3 DNA: TGCGCCAGCAGCCACGGGCCGAACACTGAAGCTTTCTTT.

This chain connects TRBV28 to TRBJ1-1, with TRBD1 as a possible D gene (5 bases). V was clipped by 5 bases and J by 2 bases, with 12 bases between them. Germline lookup yields CDR1 MDHEN and CDR2 SYDVKM. The CDR3 is made up of 14 amino acids. The CDR3 DNA is TGTGCCAGCAGTCCACGGGACGGAAACACTGAAGCTTTCTTT. Translation gives CASSPRDGNTEAFF.

V gene TRBV28 combines with J gene TRBJ2-1, with D perhaps TRBD1 (5 bases). This CDR3 has 14 amino acids. V was shortened by 11 bases and J by 2 bases, with 16 bases between the two germline ends. The germline gives CDR1 MDHEN, CDR2 SYDVKM. CDR3 nucleotide sequence: TGTGCCTCCAGAAGGGGCACCACCTACAATGAGCAGTTCTTC. It encodes CASRRGTTYNEQFF.

This rearrangement joins TRBV27 to TRBJ2-6; 8 nucleotides line up with TRBD1. Looked up from germline, CDR1 is MNHEY and CDR2 is SMNVEV (reference sequence). V was pared by 5 bases and J by 1 base, with 7 bases of the junction left unmatched. The CDR3 covers 17 residues. The CDR3, as DNA: TGTGCCAGCAGTAAATGGGACAGGACGTCTGGGGCCAACGTCCTGACTTTC. Protein: CASSKWDRTSGANVLTF.

The J gene is TRBJ2-3, the V gene TRBV6-5; D is possibly TRBD1 (6 bases). The V end lost 4 bases, the J end lost 3 bases, and 14 bases lay between the germline ends. The germline gives CDR1 MNHEY, CDR2 SVGAGI. CDR3 length: 15 residues. CDR3 in amino acids: CASSSQGYPTDTQYF. DNA of the CDR3: TGTGCCAGCAGTTCTCAGGGGTATCCGACAGATACGCAGTATTTT.

This chain uses TRBV9 with TRBJ2-3; 13 bases agree with TRBD2. J was trimmed by 3 bases and V by 4 bases; bases with no gene match: 5. In germline, CDR1 is SGDLS, CDR2 YYNGEE. This CDR3 spans 16 amino acids. CDR3 coding DNA: TGTGCCAGCAGCCACAGACTAGCGGGAGGAACAGATACGCAGTATTTT. The encoded protein is CASSHRLAGGTDTQYF.

CDR3 protein: CASSHISGTQETQYF. In nucleotides, the CDR3 is TGTGCCAGCAGCCATATAAGCGGGACCCAAGAGACCCAGTACTTC. This chain links TRBV7-6 with TRBJ2-5; TRBD2 agrees at 7 bases. The CDR3 totals 15 residues. From germline, CDR1 is SGHVS and CDR2 FNYEAQ. V lost 5 bases, J lost 1 base, and 7 bases stayed unmatched.

The J gene is TRBJ2-5, the V gene TRBV5-1; 8 positions match TRBD2. CDR1 and CDR2 (germline): SGHRS, YFSETQ. The CDR3 spans 15 residues. Trimming took 8 bases from V and 4 from J; bases not matched to a gene: 13. Here the CDR3 reads CASTYSGGYAETQYF. As DNA, the CDR3 is TGCGCCAGTACGTACTCGGGGGGGTACGCAGAGACCCAGTACTTC.

This chain joins TRBV16 and TRBJ2-1; 9 bases match TRBD1. The CDR3 is 14 residues long. Unmatched junction bases numbered 7, after V lost 5 bases and J lost 8 bases. Germline lookup yields CDR1 KGHSY and CDR2 FQNENV. CDR3 sequence (DNA): TGTGCCAGCAGCGGATCGGACAGGGGCGATGAGCAGTTCTTC. It is translated as CASSGSDRGDEQFF.

The rearrangement joins TRBV27 to TRBJ1-1; D not certain. The CDR3 has 13 amino acids. Trimming pared 3 bases from V and 4 bases from J, leaving 9 bases between. Germline CDR1 is MNHEY and CDR2 is SMNVEV (reference sequence). The CDR3: CASSFGAGTEAFF. CDR3 in DNA: TGTGCCAGCAGTTTTGGAGCGGGCACTGAAGCTTTCTTT.

The V gene is TRBV28, the J gene TRBJ1-4; D gene ambiguous. This CDR3 comprises 13 residues. V dropped 5 bases and J dropped 12 bases, with 16 bases sitting between them. The germline V gene has CDR1 MDHEN and CDR2 SYDVKM. The CDR3 DNA reads TGTGCCAGCAGTAGCTTGTTGCTCGGTGAACTGTTTTTT. The encoded protein is CASSSLLLGELFF.

To note about this clone: Other DNA sequences in the sample encode the same CDR3. This chain uses TRBV9 with TRBJ1-2; TRBD1 agrees at 8 bases. CDR3 length equals 14 residues. V was pared by 4 bases and J by 5 bases, with 7 bases of the junction left unmatched. Per germline, CDR1 SGDLS and CDR2 YYNGEE. The CDR3 protein is CASSQTGDGYGYTF. CDR3 DNA sequence: TGTGCCAGCAGCCAGACAGGGGATGGTTATGGCTACACCTTC.

The chain links TRBV11-2 to TRBJ1-1; 7 nucleotides match TRBD1. Germline CDR1 SGHAT, CDR2 FQNNGV. Losses at the gene ends were 5 bases for V and 7 bases for J; bases not matched to a gene: 4. This CDR3 spans 12 amino acids. The CDR3 sequence: CASSKGQSEAFF. CDR3 bases: TGTGCCAGCAGCAAGGGACAGAGTGAAGCTTTCTTT.

The chain carries TRBV19 and TRBJ1-6; no definite D call. Per germline, CDR1 LNHDA and CDR2 SQIVND (reference sequence). Trimming pared 8 bases from V and 0 bases from J, leaving 8 bases between. The CDR3 extends over 14 amino acids. CDR3 DNA: TGTGCCAGTTCGGAAGTCTCCTATAATTCACCCCTCCACTTT. Translating it yields CASSEVSYNSPLHF. The full variable domain, with the rest looked up from reference TRBV19 and TRBJ1-6, is DGGITQSPKYLFRKEGQNVTLSCEQNLNHDAMYWYRQDPGQGLRLIYYSQIVNDFQKGDIAEGYSVSREKKESFPLTVTSAQKNPTAFYLCASSEVSYNSPLHFGNGTRLTVT.

V is TRBV7-9 and J is TRBJ1-5; 7 bases map to TRBD1. The CDR3 totals 13 residues. Trimming at V came to 5 bases and at J to 3 bases, leaving 1 base not matched to a gene. Germline-derived CDR1 and CDR2 are SEHNR and FQNEAQ (reference sequence). The CDR3: CASSTGVNQPQHF. The DNA of the CDR3 is TGTGCCAGCAGCACAGGGGTCAATCAGCCCCAGCATTTT.

The chain carries TRBV4-1 and TRBJ2-5, with 8 positions matching TRBD1. CDR1 and CDR2 (germline): MGHRA, YSYEKL. Trimming took 1 base from V and 5 from J; bases not matched to a gene: 6. This CDR3 comprises 15 residues. Written as DNA, the CDR3 is TGCGCCAGCAGCCAAGCACAGGGGGAGTGGGAGACCCAGTACTTC. Its translation: CASSQAQGEWETQYF.

The chain employs TRBV2 and TRBJ2-7, with TRBD2 as a possible D gene (6 bases). Germline assignment: CDR1 SNHLY and CDR2 FYNNEI. The CDR3 is 17 amino acids. V dropped 2 bases and J dropped 5 bases, with 22 bases sitting between them. CDR3 coding DNA: TGTGCCAGCAGTGAATTGGTAAAGCGGGCCGAAGACGACGAGCAGTACTTC. Its protein is CASSELVKRAEDDEQYF.

This clone has only one observation. The rearrangement uses TRBV6-5 and TRBJ2-2; 8 nucleotides line up with TRBD1. V dropped 2 bases and J dropped 4; count of bases not matched to a gene: 0. The CDR3 totals 14 residues. The V gene's germline CDR1 is MNHEY and CDR2 SVGAGI. The CDR3 nucleotides are TGTGCCAGCAGTTACGGGACAGGCACCGGGGAGCTGTTTTTT. Residues: CASSYGTGTGELFF.

This chain connects TRBV11-2 to TRBJ2-3; D might be TRBD2 (6 bases). The CDR3 is made up of 15 amino acids. V lost 3 bases to trimming and J lost 4 bases, with 14 bases between them. CDR1 and CDR2 (germline): SGHAT, FQNNGV. The CDR3 region is CASSLAGNPADTQYF. DNA of the CDR3: TGTGCCAGCAGCTTGGCGGGGAATCCAGCAGATACGCAGTATTTT.

This clone appeared once. V usage is TRBV7-9 and J usage is TRBJ2-2; no clear D gene. Trimming left V 4 bases short and J 7 bases short, with 13 bases between. The CDR3 is 14 amino acids. Germline V gene data show CDR1 as SEHNR and CDR2 as FQNEAQ (reference sequence). The CDR3 region has the DNA TGTGCCAGCAGCTCGTCCCTCCAAGGCGGGGAGCTGTTTTTT. Translating gives CASSSSLQGGELFF.

This chain uses TRBV28 with TRBJ2-1; 9 bases fit TRBD2. After removal of 6 bases from V and 3 bases from J, the junction contained 6 bases not matched to a gene. The CDR3 contains 15 residues. Germline-derived CDR1 and CDR2 are MDHEN and SYDVKM. The CDR3 loop is CASSPWREGYNEQFF. The CDR3 DNA sequence: TGTGCCAGCAGCCCGTGGCGGGAGGGCTACAATGAGCAGTTCTTC. Full variable domain (remainder filled in from reference TRBV28 and TRBJ2-1): DVKVTQSSRYLVKRTGEKVFLECVQDMDHENMFWYRQDPGLGLRLIYFSYDVKMKEKGDIPEGYSVSREKKERFSLILESASTNQTSMYLCASSPWREGYNEQFFGPGTRLTVL.

The rearrangement uses TRBV27 and TRBJ1-2; the match to TRBD1 covers 8 bases. This CDR3 contains 13 residues. The germline CDR1 and CDR2 sequences are MNHEY and SMNVEV (reference sequence). With 2 bases clipped from V and 8 bases from J, the junction kept 4 bases outside the gene matches. The CDR3 spells CASSLAGGAGYTF. In DNA form, the CDR3 reads TGTGCCAGCAGTTTAGCAGGGGGCGCCGGCTACACCTTC.